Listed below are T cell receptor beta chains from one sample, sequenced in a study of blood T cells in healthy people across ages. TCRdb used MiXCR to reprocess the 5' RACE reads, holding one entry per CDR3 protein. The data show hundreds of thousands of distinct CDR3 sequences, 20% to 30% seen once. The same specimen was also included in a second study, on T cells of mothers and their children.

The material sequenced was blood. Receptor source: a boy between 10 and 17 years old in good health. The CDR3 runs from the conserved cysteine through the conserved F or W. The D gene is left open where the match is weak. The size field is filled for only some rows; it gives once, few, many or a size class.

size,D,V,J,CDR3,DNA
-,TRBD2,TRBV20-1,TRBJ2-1,CSASRLAETYNEQFF,TGCAGTGCTAGTAGACTAGCGGAGACCTACAATGAGCAGTTCTTC
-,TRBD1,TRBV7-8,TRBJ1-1,CASSSTGVKAFF,TGTGCCAGCAGCTCCACAGGGGTCAAAGCTTTCTTT
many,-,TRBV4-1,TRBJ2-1,CASSQDRNNEQFF,TGCGCCAGCAGCCAAGATAGGAACAATGAGCAGTTCTTC
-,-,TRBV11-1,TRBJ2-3,CASSSSLNRSPLYF,TGTGCCAGCAGCTCTTCTTTAAACAGGAGCCCCCTGTATTTT
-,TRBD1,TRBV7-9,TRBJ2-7,CASSFGTGGVYEQYF,TGTGCCAGCAGCTTCGGGACAGGGGGCGTCTACGAGCAGTACTTC
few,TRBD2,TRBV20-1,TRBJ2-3,CSAYGRTDTQYF,TGCAGTGCGTACGGGAGGACAGATACGCAGTATTTT
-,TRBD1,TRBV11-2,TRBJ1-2,CASSSPRTGGEGYGHTF,TGTGCCAGCAGCTCCCCCCGGACAGGGGGCGAGGGGTATGGCCACACCTTC
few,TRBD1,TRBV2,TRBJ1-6,CASRISWTGDSPLHF,TGTGCCAGCAGGATTTCCTGGACAGGGGATTCACCCCTCCACTTT
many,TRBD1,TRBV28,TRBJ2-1,CASSWAGQGNNEQFF,TGTGCCAGCAGTTGGGCGGGACAGGGCAACAATGAGCAGTTCTTC
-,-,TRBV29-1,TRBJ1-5,CSVVGRGGQPQHF,TGCAGCGTTGTGGGGCGGGGCGGTCAGCCCCAGCATTTT
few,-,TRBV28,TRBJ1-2,CASSPGGRSYGYTF,TGTGCCAGCAGTCCCGGGGGAAGGTCGTATGGCTACACCTTC
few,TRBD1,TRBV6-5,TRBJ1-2,CASRIGTAYGYTF,TGTGCCAGCAGGATAGGGACAGCCTATGGCTACACCTTC
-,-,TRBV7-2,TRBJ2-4,CASRAGLEENIQYF,TGTGCCAGCAGGGCGGGGCTAGAAGAAAACATTCAGTACTTC
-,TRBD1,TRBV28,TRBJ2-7,CASSLGGRDRGAVRRGFSYEQYF,TGTGCCAGCAGTTTAGGCGGCCGGGACAGGGGCGCGGTACGGCGGGGGTTCTCCTACGAGCAGTACTTC
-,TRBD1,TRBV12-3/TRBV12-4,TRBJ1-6,CASSLGQGASPLHF,TGTGCCAGCAGTCTAGGACAGGGGGCTTCACCCCTCCACTTT
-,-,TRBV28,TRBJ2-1,CASSPTGRSSYEQFF,TGTGCCAGCAGTCCTACCGGGAGAAGTAGCTATGAGCAGTTCTTC
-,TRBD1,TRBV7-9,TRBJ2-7,CASTPSGQGSYEQYF,TGTGCCAGCACCCCTTCCGGACAGGGGTCCTACGAGCAGTACTTC
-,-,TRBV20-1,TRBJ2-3,CSASAGHSTDTQYF,TGCAGTGCTAGTGCAGGGCATAGCACAGATACGCAGTATTTT
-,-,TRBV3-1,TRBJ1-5,CASSQGQVTNQPQHF,TGTGCCAGCAGCCAAGGACAGGTTACCAATCAGCCCCAGCATTTT
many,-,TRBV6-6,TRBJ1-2,CASSSHIGTNYGYTF,TGTGCCAGCAGTTCCCACATTGGAACTAACTATGGCTACACCTTC
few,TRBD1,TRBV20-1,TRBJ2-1,CSAIRQGAHNEQFF,TGCAGTGCTATAAGACAGGGGGCCCACAATGAGCAGTTCTTC
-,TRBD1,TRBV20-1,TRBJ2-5,CSASKGQGHQETQYF,TGCAGTGCTAGCAAAGGACAGGGGCATCAAGAGACCCAGTACTTC
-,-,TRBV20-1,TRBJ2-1,CSARDRRGRGPPNEQFF,TGCAGTGCTAGAGATCGCCGAGGGCGGGGGCCTCCCAATGAGCAGTTCTTC
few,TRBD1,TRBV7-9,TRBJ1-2,CASSSASDRDGYTF,TGTGCCAGCAGCTCCGCCTCCGACAGGGATGGCTACACCTTC
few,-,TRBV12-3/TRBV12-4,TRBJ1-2,CASSPRALLGYTF,TGTGCCAGCAGTCCCCGGGCCCTGCTGGGCTACACCTTC
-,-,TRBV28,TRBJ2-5,CASRTRQTQETQYF,TGTGCCAGCAGGACCAGACAGACCCAAGAGACCCAGTACTTC
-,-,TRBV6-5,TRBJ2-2,CASSYLGSGNTGELFF,TGTGCCAGCAGTTACCTCGGTTCGGGTAACACCGGGGAGCTGTTTTTT
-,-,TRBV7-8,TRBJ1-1,CASSLLGQRSNTEAFF,TGTGCCAGCAGCTTATTGGGCCAACGGTCGAACACTGAAGCTTTCTTT
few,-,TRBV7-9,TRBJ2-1,CASSLRVAGEQFF,TGTGCCAGCAGCTTACGGGTCGCGGGTGAGCAGTTCTTC
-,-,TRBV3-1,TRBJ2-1,CASSTLGFLLPYNEQFF,TGTGCCAGCTCGACCCTGGGGTTTTTACTCCCCTACAATGAGCAGTTTTTC
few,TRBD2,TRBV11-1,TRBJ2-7,CASSLGTSASYEQYF,TGTGCCAGCAGCTTAGGGACTAGCGCCTCCTACGAGCAGTACTTC
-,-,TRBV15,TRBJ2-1,CATSATSYNEQFF,TGTGCCACCAGCGCAACCTCCTACAATGAGCAGTTCTTC
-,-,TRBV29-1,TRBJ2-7,CSVLDGSSYEQYF,TGCAGCGTCTTAGACGGTAGCTCCTACGAGCAGTACTTC
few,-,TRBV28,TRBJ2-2,CASSPPKGGVFF,TGTGCCAGCAGTCCTCCCAAGGGGGGGGTGTTTTTT
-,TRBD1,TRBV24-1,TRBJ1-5,CATRAGGYNQPQHF,TGTGCCACCAGAGCAGGGGGCTACAATCAGCCCCAGCATTTT
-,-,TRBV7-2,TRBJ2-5,CASSLAGRKETQYF,TGTGCCAGCAGCTTAGCAGGGCGTAAAGAGACCCAGTACTTC